Listed below are T cell receptor beta chains from one sample, sequenced in a study of blood T cells in healthy people across ages. A single record per CDR3 protein comes from TCRdb applying MiXCR to the 5' RACE reads. Of 790,000 or so distinct CDR3 sequences in the sample, 35% to 50% were seen once. Sequenced material: blood. The receptors shown here come from an elderly man in good health. Each CDR3 is given with its conserved first and last residue. The D gene is left open where the match is weak. Expanded clones get a size class; other rows say once, few or many, or leave the size out.

J gene | clone size | D gene | V gene | CDR3 DNA | CDR3 protein
TRBJ2-1 | NA | NA | TRBV12-3/TRBV12-4 | TGTGCCAGCAGTTCCCAGGGCGGGAACTACTCCTTCAATGAGCAGTTCTTC | CASSSQGGNYSFNEQFF
TRBJ1-1 | many | NA | TRBV5-5 | TGTGCCAGCAGCTTGGAGGACAGACGGAACACTGAAGCTTTCTTT | CASSLEDRRNTEAFF
TRBJ2-5 | many | NA | TRBV20-1 | TGCAGTTACCGGGACGCACAAGAGACCCAGTACTTC | CSYRDAQETQYF
TRBJ1-2 | few | TRBD1 | TRBV24-1 | TGTGCCACCAGGGACAGGAGTCACTATGGCTACACCTTC | CATRDRSHYGYTF
TRBJ2-1 | NA | TRBD2 | TRBV12-3/TRBV12-4 | TGTGCCAGCAGTTTTGATCTAGCTAGCGGGTACAATGAGCAGTTCTTC | CASSFDLASGYNEQFF
TRBJ2-1 | NA | TRBD2 | TRBV4-2 | TGTGCCAGCAGCCCCTCCCTCCAGCGGGAGTATGAGCAGTTCTTC | CASSPSLQREYEQFF
TRBJ2-5 | NA | TRBD1 | TRBV5-1 | TGCGCCAGCAGCACCTCGGGACAGGGGATAAAGACCCAGTACTTC | CASSTSGQGIKTQYF
TRBJ2-5 | NA | TRBD2 | TRBV5-1 | TGCGCCAGCAGCCCATTACTAGCGGGAGCGAGTAAGACCCAGTACTTC | CASSPLLAGASKTQYF
TRBJ2-3 | few | TRBD2 | TRBV10-3 | TGTGCCATCGGCGCAATAGCGGGAACTAGCACAGATACGCAGTATTTT | CAIGAIAGTSTDTQYF
TRBJ2-7 | few | NA | TRBV3-1 | TGTGCCAGCAGTCTAGATCCGGGACTCCCCTACGAGCAGTACTTC | CASSLDPGLPYEQYF
TRBJ2-7 | NA | TRBD2 | TRBV5-1 | TGCGCCAGCAGCTGGGAGACTAGCGGGGGGACCGGCTTACAGTACTTC | CASSWETSGGTGLQYF
TRBJ2-5 | NA | TRBD1 | TRBV19 | TGTGCCAGTGGCGGACAGGTATCCAATGAGCAGTACTTC | CASGGQVSNEQYF
TRBJ1-6 | NA | NA | TRBV20-1 | TGCAGTGCTAGAGATACTTCGTTGGACAATTCACCCCTCCACTTT | CSARDTSLDNSPLHF
TRBJ2-5 | once | NA | TRBV5-1 | TGCGCCAGCGGCTTGTATCCGGGAAGGGAGACCCAGTACTTC | CASGLYPGRETQYF
TRBJ1-1 | few | NA | TRBV12-3/TRBV12-4 | TGTGCCAGCAGGCGCCTCGGGGACACTGAAGCTTTCTTT | CASRRLGDTEAFF
TRBJ2-3 | NA | NA | TRBV2 | TGTGCCAGCCACAGCTCCCGCACAGATACGCAGTATTTT | CASHSSRTDTQYF
TRBJ2-1 | few | TRBD1 | TRBV20-1 | TGCAGTGCTAGGGGCAGGGGGCCCGACAATGAGCAGTTCTTC | CSARGRGPDNEQFF
TRBJ2-5 | NA | TRBD2 | TRBV12-3/TRBV12-4 | TGTGCCAGCAGTTCCGCATTTGTCGGGAGGGCCTTTGAGACCCAGTACTTC | CASSSAFVGRAFETQYF
TRBJ2-5 | few | NA | TRBV29-1 | TGCAGCGTTGCCGAGCCCCAAGAGACCCAGTACTTC | CSVAEPQETQYF
TRBJ2-1 | many | NA | TRBV29-1 | TGCAGCGGTGGGGATGAGCAGTTCTTC | CSGGDEQFF
TRBJ2-5 | once | TRBD2 | TRBV4-2 | TGTGCCAGCAGCCAAGGTGCTAGCGGGGAAGAGACCCAGTACTTC | CASSQGASGEETQYF
TRBJ2-5 | NA | NA | TRBV30 | TGTGCCTGGAGTCCCCGGGGGCTCGGTCTGTTCGAGACCCAGTACTTC | CAWSPRGLGLFETQYF
TRBJ2-7 | NA | NA | TRBV10-3 | TGTGCCATCAGTGTGGATAACGAGCAGTACTTC | CAISVDNEQYF
TRBJ1-2 | NA | NA | TRBV14 | TGTGCCAGCAGCCAAGAAGAGCTGGCCTATGGCTACACCTTC | CASSQEELAYGYTF
TRBJ2-7 | many | NA | TRBV19 | TGTGCCAGTAACGGCAACGGGCGCGAGCAGTACTTC | CASNGNGREQYF
TRBJ2-5 | NA | TRBD2 | TRBV3-1 | TGTGCCAGCAGCCAAGATGGTACTAGCGGTCGTGGGCGCCAAGAGACCCAGTACTTC | CASSQDGTSGRGRQETQYF
TRBJ1-6 | NA | NA | TRBV7-2 | TGTGCCAGCAGCTTAGGCGGCCAAAGCAATTCACCCCTCCACTTT | CASSLGGQSNSPLHF
TRBJ2-7 | NA | TRBD2 | TRBV20-1 | TGCAGTGCTAGAGATGGGGAAAGCGGGAGATACGAGCAGTACTTC | CSARDGESGRYEQYF